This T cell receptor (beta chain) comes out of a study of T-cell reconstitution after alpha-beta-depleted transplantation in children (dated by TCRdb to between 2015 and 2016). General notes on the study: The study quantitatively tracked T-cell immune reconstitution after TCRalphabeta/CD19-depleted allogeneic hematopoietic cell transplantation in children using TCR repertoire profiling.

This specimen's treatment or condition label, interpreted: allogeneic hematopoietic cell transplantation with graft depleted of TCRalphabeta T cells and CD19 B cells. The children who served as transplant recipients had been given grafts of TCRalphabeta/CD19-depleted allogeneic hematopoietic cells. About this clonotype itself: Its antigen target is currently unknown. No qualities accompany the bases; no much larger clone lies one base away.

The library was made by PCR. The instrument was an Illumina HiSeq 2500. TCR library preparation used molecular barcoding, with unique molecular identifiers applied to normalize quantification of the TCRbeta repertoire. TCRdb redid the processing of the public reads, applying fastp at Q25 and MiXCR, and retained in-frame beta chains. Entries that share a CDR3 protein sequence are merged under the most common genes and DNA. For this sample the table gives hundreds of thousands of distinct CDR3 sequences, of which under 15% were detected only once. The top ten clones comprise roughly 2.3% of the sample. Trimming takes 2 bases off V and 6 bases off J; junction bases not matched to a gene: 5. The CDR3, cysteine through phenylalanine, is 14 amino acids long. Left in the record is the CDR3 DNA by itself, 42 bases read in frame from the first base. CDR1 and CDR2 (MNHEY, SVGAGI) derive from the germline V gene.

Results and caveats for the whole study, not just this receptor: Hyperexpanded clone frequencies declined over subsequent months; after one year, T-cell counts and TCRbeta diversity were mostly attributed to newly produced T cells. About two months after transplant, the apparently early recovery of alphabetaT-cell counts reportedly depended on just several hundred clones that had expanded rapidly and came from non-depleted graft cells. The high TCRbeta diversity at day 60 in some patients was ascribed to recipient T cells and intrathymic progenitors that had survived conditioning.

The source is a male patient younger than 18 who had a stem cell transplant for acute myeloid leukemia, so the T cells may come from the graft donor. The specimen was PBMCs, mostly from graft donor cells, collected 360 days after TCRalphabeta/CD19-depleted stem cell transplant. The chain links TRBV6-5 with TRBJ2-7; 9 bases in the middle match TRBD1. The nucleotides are TGTGCCAGCAGTTACAGGGACAGGGACTCCGAGCAGTACTTC. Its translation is CASSYRDRDSEQYF.